The 26 T cell receptor beta chains listed next were all sequenced from one sample in a study of OX40 agonist ivuxolimab in advanced cancers. The method was immunoSEQ multiplex PCR; TCRdb's version includes in-frame clones alone and lacks a portion of them. Of 65,000 to 95,000 clones in the sample, around 83% were seen once. The source material was CD4+ or CD8+ T cells sorted from blood, sampled in a trial of the OX40 agonist ivuxolimab. These receptors were collected from an adult with an advanced solid tumor such as melanoma, head and neck, liver or kidney cancer.

The V and J genes are TRBV27 and TRBJ1-1; TRBD1 matches at 8 bases. Germline V gives CDR1 MNHEY, CDR2 SMNVEV (reference sequence). J gave up 0 bases and V 6 bases, and 6 bases lay outside the gene matches. The length of the CDR3 is 15 residues. CDR3 sequence: CASSPGDRLNTEAFF. Written as DNA, the CDR3 is TGTGCCAGCAGCCCAGGGGACAGGCTGAACACTGAAGCTTTCTTT.

This clone has more than one count but fewer than ten. The chain recombines TRBV11-2 with TRBJ2-3; D is perhaps TRBD1 or TRBD2 (5 bases each). The germline V and J ends were trimmed by 5 bases and 0 bases, with 12 bases remaining between them. This CDR3 has 15 amino acids. The V gene's germline CDR1 is SGHAT and CDR2 FQNNGV. The CDR3 here is CASSPTGGSTDTQYF. CDR3 nucleotides: TGTGCCAGCAGCCCGACTGGGGGAAGCACAGATACGCAGTATTTT. The full variable domain, with the rest looked up from reference TRBV11-2 and TRBJ2-3, is EAGVAQSPRYKIIEKRQSVAFWCNPISGHATLYWYQQILGQGPKLLIQFQNNGVVDDSQLPKDRFSAERLKGVDSTLKIQPAKLEDSAVYLCASSPTGGSTDTQYFGPGTRLTVL.

This chain joins TRBV5-1 and TRBJ1-1, with TRBD1 matching 10 bases. The CDR3 extends over 14 amino acids. The germline CDR1 and CDR2 sequences are SGHRS and YFSETQ. Trimming took 5 bases from V and 4 from J; bases not matched to a gene: 5. The CDR3 DNA follows: TGCGCCAGCAGGACAGGGGGCGGGGGCACTGAAGCTTTCTTT. Translated, it gives CASRTGGGGTEAFF.

V and J are TRBV10-3 and TRBJ1-5; possibly TRBD1 for D (5 bases). The V gene lost 10 bases and the J gene lost 1 base, with 14 bases spanning the gap. CDR1 is ENHRY, CDR2 SYGVKD, per germline. This CDR3 contains 14 residues. This CDR3 reads CATRPRDSNQPQHF. The CDR3 DNA is TGTGCCACACGCCCCCGGGACAGCAATCAGCCCCAGCATTTT.

This clone was observed a single time. The chain carries TRBV4-2 and TRBJ2-2; D is undetermined. V shed 4 bases and J shed 4 bases, with 10 bases lying between them. Germline assignment: CDR1 LGHNA and CDR2 YNFKEQ. This CDR3 comprises 14 residues. CDR3: CASSLGLITGELFF. The CDR3 region has the DNA TGTGCCAGCAGCCTGGGGTTAATCACCGGGGAGCTGTTTTTT.

V is TRBV7-2 and J is TRBJ2-7, with TRBD1 as a possible D gene (5 bases). CDR3 length equals 13 residues. Germline CDR1 SGHTA, CDR2 FQGNSA. V lost 4 bases, J lost 3 bases, and 10 bases lay in between. CDR3 amino acids: CASSSSRGYEQYF. The CDR3 DNA reads TGTGCCAGCAGCTCCAGTAGGGGCTACGAGCAGTACTTC.

This clone was counted between two and nine times. The chain carries TRBV18 and TRBJ1-4; no clear D. CDR3 length equals 13 residues. Germline V gene data show CDR1 as KGHSH and CDR2 as LQKENI. V was cut by 3 bases and J by 8 bases, with 10 bases left in between. CDR3: CASSPVAGEKLFF. Here the CDR3 DNA reads TGTGCCAGCTCACCTGTAGCGGGGGAAAAACTGTTTTTT.

The V and J genes are TRBV19 and TRBJ1-2; 7 bases fit TRBD1. J gave up 8 bases and V 8 bases, and 11 bases lay outside the gene matches. This CDR3 contains 13 residues. CDR1 and CDR2 from the germline V gene are LNHDA and SQIVND (reference sequence). This CDR3 reads CASGSSGTAGYTF. The CDR3 bases are TGTGCCAGTGGCTCGTCTGGGACAGCCGGCTACACCTTC.

V and J are TRBV7-2 and TRBJ2-7; 10 bases match TRBD1. Germline assignment: CDR1 SGHTA and CDR2 FQGNSA. This CDR3 contains 15 residues. V was clipped by 6 bases and J by 3 bases; unmatched bases: 8. The CDR3 sequence: CASREDRGTFYEQYF. CDR3 sequence (DNA): TGTGCCAGCAGAGAGGACAGGGGGACCTTCTACGAGCAGTACTTC.

Note on this clone: One end of the junction is discordant with germline, which a read error may explain. The chain combines TRBV2 with TRBJ2-3, with D possibly TRBD2 on 6 matching bases. CDR3 length: 15 residues. Germline values: CDR1 SNHLY, CDR2 FYNNEI. Here the CDR3 reads CASRGDSGRTDTQYF. The CDR3, as DNA: TGTGCCAGCAGGGGGGACTCCGGGCGCACCGATACGCAGTATTTT.

This chain uses TRBV5-1 with TRBJ2-2; D is uncertain. Germline CDR1 reads SGHRS; CDR2 reads YFSETQ. V lost 0 bases to trimming and J lost 3 bases, with 6 bases between them. There are 14 residues in the CDR3. This chain's CDR3 is CASSLGQYTGELFF. The CDR3 region has the DNA TGCGCCAGCAGCTTGGGTCAGTACACCGGGGAGCTGTTTTTT.

V and J are TRBV11-2 and TRBJ1-5, with D possibly being TRBD1 (5 bases). The CDR3 extends over 14 amino acids. Per the germline V gene, CDR1 is SGHAT and CDR2 is FQNNGV. Trimming shortened V by 0 bases and J by 6 bases, and 9 bases separated the two germline ends. The CDR3 DNA reads as TGTGCCAGCAGCTTAGAAGGGAGGGGTCAGCCCCAGCATTTT. Its protein is CASSLEGRGQPQHF.

V usage is TRBV28 and J usage is TRBJ1-5; 8 bases match TRBD1. Germline CDR1 MDHEN, CDR2 SYDVKM. With V trimmed by 5 bases and J by 7 bases, 7 bases remained unmatched. The CDR3 runs to 14 residues. The CDR3 bases are TGTGCCAGCAGTGCTCAGGGGGCACGGCAGCCCCAGCATTTT. Encoded protein: CASSAQGARQPQHF.

V and J are TRBV30 and TRBJ2-2; D is uncertain. V was shortened by 4 bases and J by 2 bases, with 11 bases between the two germline ends. CDR3 length: 14 residues. Germline CDR1 reads GTSNPN; CDR2 reads SVGIG (reference sequence). This CDR3 reads CAWTANTNTGELFF. The CDR3 DNA is TGTGCCTGGACGGCCAACACTAACACCGGGGAGCTGTTTTTT.

This clone was seen a handful of times. V usage is TRBV30 and J usage is TRBJ2-2, with TRBD2 matching over 7 bases. CDR3 size: 14 residues. With 2 bases clipped from V and 3 bases from J, the junction kept 3 bases outside the gene matches. The V gene's germline CDR1 is GTSNPN and CDR2 SVGIG (reference sequence). The CDR3 spells CAWSRGGDTGELFF. The CDR3, as DNA: TGTGCCTGGAGTCGTGGGGGGGACACCGGGGAGCTGTTTTTT.

The gene calls are TRBV6-1 and TRBJ2-7; 7 bases are a match to TRBD1. The CDR3 length is 14 residues. After removal of 8 bases from V and 3 bases from J, the junction contained 10 bases not matched to a gene. Germline loops: CDR1 MNHNS, CDR2 SASEGT. DNA of the CDR3: TGTGCCAGCCTACAGGGGACACGGGGCTACGAGCAGTACTTC. Its translation: CASLQGTRGYEQYF.

This chain links TRBV4-1 with TRBJ1-1; D is undetermined. Germline assignment: CDR1 MGHRA and CDR2 YSYEKL. CDR3 length equals 16 residues. V was shortened by 0 bases and J by 1 base, with 12 bases between the two germline ends. The CDR3 DNA sequence: TGCGCCAGCAGCCAAGAGTGGCAAAGAAGGAACACTGAAGCTTTCTTT. It yields the protein CASSQEWQRRNTEAFF.

The chain couples TRBV5-6 to TRBJ1-2; TRBD1 is a possible D gene (5 bases). This CDR3 has 14 amino acids. Germline V gene sequence: CDR1 SGHDT, CDR2 YYEEEE. V lost 2 bases and J 1 base, leaving 9 bases between the germline ends. For the CDR3, the DNA is TGTGCCAGCAGCTTCGGTCAGGGTAACTATGGCTACACCTTC. Amino acids: CASSFGQGNYGYTF.

This sequence joins TRBV5-4 and TRBJ2-3, with D hard to call. Germline V gene sequence: CDR1 SGHNT, CDR2 YYREEE (reference sequence). This CDR3 comprises 13 residues. V lost 0 bases, J lost 8 bases, and 10 bases lay in between. CDR3 in amino acids: CASSLAGDGTQYF. CDR3 sequence (DNA): TGTGCCAGCAGCTTGGCTGGGGATGGTACGCAGTATTTT. Filled out from reference TRBV5-4 and TRBJ2-3, the complete variable domain reads ETGVTQSPTHLIKTRGQQVTLRCSSQSGHNTVSWYQQALGQGPQFIFQYYREEENGRGNFPPRFSGLQFPNYSSELNVNALELDDSALYLCASSLAGDGTQYFGPGTRLTVL.

The chain employs TRBV7-3 and TRBJ2-1; D may be TRBD1 (6 bases). The length of the CDR3 is 14 residues. Germline-derived CDR1 and CDR2 are SGHTA and FQGTGA. V was pared by 2 bases and J by 6 bases, with 11 bases between. In nucleotides, the CDR3 is TGTGCCAGCAGCTTACGGCAGGGGTCCAATGAGCAGTTCTTC. It codes for CASSLRQGSNEQFF.

The chain combines TRBV18 with TRBJ2-7, with 9 bases identical to TRBD1. Germline CDR1 KGHSH, CDR2 LQKENI. The trim removed 5 bases at V and 5 bases at J, leaving 7 bases unmatched. This CDR3 is built from 14 residues. CDR3 region: CASSMGQGTHEQYF. CDR3 coding DNA: TGTGCCAGCTCAATGGGACAGGGCACCCACGAGCAGTACTTC.

A remark on this clone: The junction and the germline gene differ at one end; a read error may be behind it. This sequence joins TRBV7-7 and TRBJ2-1; D is uncertain. Germline CDR1 reads SSHAT; CDR2 reads FNYEAQ (reference sequence). The CDR3 is 14 residues long. This chain's CDR3 is CASSLVFEDNEQFF. The DNA of the CDR3 is TGTGCTAGCAGCTTAGTGTTCGAAGACAATGAGCAGTTCTTC.

The chain has TRBV19 and TRBJ2-5, with 11 bases identical to TRBD2. There are 14 residues in the CDR3. CDR1 LNHDA and CDR2 SQIVND come from the germline V gene (reference sequence). Trimming took 4 bases from V and 4 from J; bases not matched to a gene: 2. DNA of the CDR3: TGTGCCAGTAGTAGCGGACTAGCGGGAGAGACCCAGTACTTC. Translation gives CASSSGLAGETQYF.

The V call is TRBV19, the J call TRBJ2-7, with 12 bases aligning to TRBD2. The CDR3 consists of 14 residues. V was pared by 6 bases and J by 5 bases, with 5 bases of the junction left unmatched. Looked up from germline, CDR1 is LNHDA and CDR2 is SQIVND (reference sequence). CDR3 amino acids: CASRTSGRRDEQYF. The DNA of the CDR3 is TGTGCCAGTAGAACTAGCGGGAGGAGGGACGAGCAGTACTTC.

This chain links TRBV6-1 with TRBJ2-2; no definite D call. This CDR3 is 15 amino acids long. Germline CDR1 and CDR2: MNHNS and SASEGT. The V and J ends lost 0 bases and 3 bases respectively, with 8 bases between them. Here the CDR3 reads CASSEAGRYTGELFF. In DNA form, the CDR3 reads TGTGCCAGCAGTGAAGCGGGCAGATACACCGGGGAGCTGTTTTTT.

This sequence joins TRBV6-1 and TRBJ1-4, with D possibly being TRBD1 (6 bases). V lost 9 bases and J lost 0, with 11 bases in between. Germline loops: CDR1 MNHNS, CDR2 SASEGT. This CDR3 has 14 residues. CDR3 bases: TGTGCCAGTAGAGGGGGTGCAACTAATGAAAAACTGTTTTTT. This sequence encodes CASRGGATNEKLFF.